One TCR beta chain is described in this entry. Antigen: not known. The PCR had 60 Vbeta and 13 Jbeta primers. Sequencing was performed with immunoSEQ multiplex PCR; in TCRdb, only in-frame clones are kept and a portion is missing. The repertoire holds 250,000 to 300,000 clones, with 80% to 95% as singletons. The data belong to a study of cytomegalovirus exposure and HLA in healthy donors. Study-wide findings and caveats: In a later analysis, an Asian-associated ancestry cluster reportedly showed fewer N-insertions than the roughly 650-donor mean.

V was pared by 3 bases and J by 6 bases, with 7 bases of the junction left unmatched. The germline V gene encodes CDR1 SGDLS and CDR2 YYNGEE. The CDR3 extends over 16 amino acids. Sequenced material: PBMCs. The receptor comes from a girl aged 2 to 9 in good health and CMV-seronegative. The chain links TRBV9 to TRBJ2-3; TRBD2 matches 13 bases. Written as DNA, the CDR3 is TGTGCCAGCAGCGGGACTAGCGGGGGTGGTAGGGATACGCAGTATTTT. It specifies CASSGTSGGGRDTQYF.